The sequence of this TCR beta chain was determined in a study of blood T cell repertoires in COVID-19 (TCRdb year 2020). For the wider study: Samples covering the acute and convalescent phases of COVID-19 were provided by collaborators in the United States, Italy and Spain. Samples came from the ongoing ImmuneRACE study (first 160 participants) plus 1,254 subjects from 6 global collaborators. The prospective study material was composed of cDNA or gDNA derived from T cells, B-cell-depleted T cells, or PBMCs. Subjects who had been exposed to COVID-19, were actively infected with it, or had recovered from it provided the deeply sampled blood TCRbeta repertoires that made up the dataset. The repertoires were released in a freely available public database meant as a resource for research on the immune response to SARS-CoV-2. Where available, HLA class I and class II types were taken from metadata supplied by the sample provider and were not determined by assay-based typing. The sample metadata nearly always contained a de-identified subject ID, COVID-19 status, age in years and sex.

The CDR3 sequence holds 18 residues, the cysteine and phenylalanine included. Only the CDR3 region is kept as DNA, spanning 54 bases read in frame from base 1. V has 7 bases trimmed and J has 2 bases trimmed; junction bases matching no gene number 16. CDR1 and CDR2, per the germline V gene, are SNHLY and FYNNEI. Collaborating institutions collected whole blood in K2EDTA tubes following their own protocols. For TCRbeta analysis, collaborators shipped samples as frozen whole blood, isolated PBMCs, or DNA extracted from either of those sample types. Points the paper makes about the study in general: The quantity of clinical and demographic metadata differed by source and by participant and was supplied without curation.

As for this clone: This clone's antigen is unknown. The input lacks base qualities; no much larger clone sits a single base away.

The immunoSEQ Assay, a bias-controlled multiplex PCR, was used to amplify TCRbeta CDR3 regions from genomic DNA. The paper's data handling went like this. The number of nucleated cells in each sample was estimated by amplification of reference gene primers within the assay. Sequence reads were collapsed and filtered to measure the absolute abundance of every unique TCRbeta CDR3 rearrangement. For each sample, productive Simpson clonality was calculated by taking the square root of Simpson's diversity index across productive rearrangements. Held by TCRdb, this immuneACCESS table contains in-frame sequences only and omits some clones. Under half of the omission traces to an unresolved V gene where checked; the cause of the rest is unknown. The DNA gave D and trimming, while V, J and clone size come from that table. In this sample the table shows around 94,000 clones, around 87% of which occur a single time. 2.5% to 3.5% of the sample lies in the top ten.

This receptor chain uses TRBV2 and TRBJ1-5, and 8 junctional nucleotides match TRBD1. The sample consisted of peripheral blood. The clonotype was recovered from a man aged 50-60 years with active or convalescent COVID-19. In nucleotide form, the sequence is TGTGCCAGCACCCTACTCGGACAGGGCGGTAATGGCAATCAGCCCCAGCATTTT. This translates into CASTLLGQGGNGNQPQHF.